The 19 T cell receptor beta chains below were found in one sample sequenced in a study of T-cell reconstitution after alpha-beta-depleted transplantation in children. Using unique molecular identifiers, the investigators prepared the TCRbeta library. One entry per CDR3 protein results from TCRdb running MiXCR on the PCR reads. The top ten hold over 25% of the sample, which has approximately 980,000 distinct CDR3 sequences, about 26% seen once. Sequenced here: PBMCs, mostly from graft donor cells, sampled 360 days after TCRalphabeta/CD19-depleted stem cell transplant. Receptor source: a boy under two years old who had a stem cell transplant for SCID, so the T cells may come from the graft donor.

This clonotype was counted only a few times. The CDR3 spells CSVEASGFGVQETQYF. In DNA form, the CDR3 reads TGCAGCGTTGAAGCTTCAGGGTTTGGGGTCCAAGAGACCCAGTACTTC. The chain links TRBV29-1 to TRBJ2-5; maybe TRBD1 (5 bases). V lost 1 base to trimming and J lost 1 base, with 16 bases between them. Germline V gene lookup returns CDR1 SQVTM and CDR2 ANQGSEA. This CDR3 has 16 amino acids.

In its sample, this clonotype was seen a few times. The rearrangement links TRBV5-1 to TRBJ2-1; 9 bases are shared with TRBD1. V shed 4 bases, J shed 4 bases, and the junction held 9 bases outside the gene matches. The CDR3 consists of 16 residues. The germline V gene encodes CDR1 SGHRS and CDR2 YFSETQ. CDR3 region: CASSITGGGLYNEQFF. CDR3 coding DNA: TGCGCCAGCAGCATCACAGGGGGCGGTCTTTACAATGAGCAGTTCTTC.

The chain joins TRBV29-1 to TRBJ2-7, with 7 positions matching TRBD2. The length of the CDR3 is 13 residues. V shed 7 bases and J 0 bases; nucleotides not matched to a gene: 6. Germline V gives CDR1 SQVTM, CDR2 ANQGSEA. The CDR3 DNA reads TGCAGCGCCAGTAGGACTAGCTCCTACGAGCAGTACTTC. Translated: CSASRTSSYEQYF.

V usage is TRBV5-1 and J usage is TRBJ2-1; D is undetermined. In germline, CDR1 is SGHRS, CDR2 YFSETQ. V lost 0 bases and J 5 bases, leaving 9 bases between the germline ends. The CDR3 has 14 residues. The CDR3 protein is CASSLASPNNEQFF. As DNA, the CDR3 is TGCGCCAGCAGCTTGGCCAGCCCAAACAATGAGCAGTTCTTC.

The chain has TRBV2 and TRBJ1-1, with no clear D. Deletions cut 7 bases from V and 3 bases from J, with 24 bases between. The CDR3 consists of 17 residues. Germline values: CDR1 SNHLY, CDR2 FYNNEI. CDR3 DNA: TGTGCCAGCACCATCCCTTGGGTCCTAACTGGGGACACTGAAGCTTTCTTT. Translating gives CASTIPWVLTGDTEAFF.

The CDR3 protein is CASSLDPKGATNEKLFF. The CDR3 DNA reads TGTGCCAGCAGCTTAGACCCTAAGGGGGCTACTAATGAAAAACTGTTTTTT. This chain joins TRBV7-6 and TRBJ1-4, with 7 bases fitting TRBD1. The germline V gene encodes CDR1 SGHVS and CDR2 FNYEAQ. V was pared by 1 base and J by 2 bases, with 7 bases of the junction left unmatched. There are 17 residues in the CDR3.

This clonotype was found a few times. V usage is TRBV4-1 and J usage is TRBJ2-5; 7 positions agree with TRBD1. The trim removed 3 bases at V and 5 bases at J, leaving 9 bases unmatched. CDR3 length: 15 residues. CDR1 is MGHRA, CDR2 YSYEKL, per germline. CDR3 sequence: CASSQDRGQMETQYF. The DNA for the CDR3 is TGCGCCAGCAGCCAGGACCGGGGACAGATGGAGACCCAGTACTTC.

This clonotype showed up just a few times. The chain joins TRBV6-2 or TRBV6-3 to TRBJ1-2; D unresolved. The ends were cut back, 8 bases at V and 3 bases at J, with 10 bases in the middle. Germline CDR1 reads MNHEY; CDR2 reads SVGEGT. The CDR3 spans 12 residues. This chain's CDR3 is CASGVRDYGYTF. CDR3 coding DNA: TGTGCCAGCGGGGTAAGGGACTATGGCTACACCTTC.

This chain links TRBV7-3 with TRBJ2-3; possibly TRBD1 or TRBD2 for D (5 bases each). This CDR3 has 17 residues. The V end lost 2 bases, the J end lost 0 bases, and 15 bases lay between the germline ends. The germline CDR1 and CDR2 sequences are SGHTA and FQGTGA. Here the CDR3 DNA reads TGTGCCAGCAGCTTATTAGGGTGGGACGCCAGCACAGATACGCAGTATTTT. Its translation is CASSLLGWDASTDTQYF.

This clonotype showed up many times. In DNA form, the CDR3 reads TGTGCCAGCAGTTTACGGGGCGGGGAGACCCAGTACTTC. Protein: CASSLRGGETQYF. This chain uses TRBV12-3 or TRBV12-4 with TRBJ2-5; D might be TRBD1 or TRBD2, each matching 5 bases. V lost 2 bases to trimming and J lost 5 bases, with 9 bases between them. This CDR3 has 13 amino acids.

This clonotype has a handful of counts. The rearrangement uses TRBV4-1 and TRBJ2-3, with TRBD2 matching over 8 bases. Germline values: CDR1 MGHRA, CDR2 YSYEKL. V gave up 6 bases and J gave up 0 bases; unmatched junction bases: 5. This CDR3 is 15 amino acids long. The chain's CDR3 is CASSQLADSTDTQYF. In DNA, the CDR3 is TGCGCCAGCAGTCAACTAGCGGACAGCACAGATACGCAGTATTTT.

This clonotype was seen a handful of times. This chain connects TRBV7-3 to TRBJ2-7; 10 nucleotides line up with TRBD2. J gave up 2 bases and V 0 bases, and 4 bases lay outside the gene matches. Germline-derived CDR1 and CDR2 are SGHTA and FQGTGA. The CDR3 is 16 amino acids. CDR3 sequence (DNA): TGTGCCAGCAGCTTAACGGCTAGCGGGGGCCCCTACGAGCAGTACTTC. Residues: CASSLTASGGPYEQYF.

The V gene is TRBV28, the J gene TRBJ2-1; possibly TRBD2 for D (5 bases). In germline, CDR1 is MDHEN, CDR2 SYDVKM. The CDR3 sequence is 13 residues long. V lost 7 bases to trimming and J lost 3 bases, with 10 bases between them. Here the CDR3 reads CASTRRDYNEQFF. The CDR3 nucleotides are TGTGCCAGCACTCGACGGGACTACAATGAGCAGTTCTTC.

This rearrangement joins TRBV12-3 or TRBV12-4 to TRBJ1-4, with D possibly matching TRBD1 (6 bases). Trimming left V 5 bases short and J 14 bases short, with 15 bases between. The CDR3 is 12 residues long. This chain's CDR3 is CASSEHRVQLFF. The CDR3 DNA reads TGTGCCAGCAGTGAACACAGGGTGCAGCTGTTTTTT.

This clonotype has more than one count but fewer than ten. V and J are TRBV29-1 and TRBJ2-7; 8 bases line up with TRBD1. Trimming at V came to 1 base and at J to 3 bases, leaving 5 bases not matched to a gene. The V gene's germline CDR1 is SQVTM and CDR2 ANQGSEA. The CDR3 sequence is 14 residues long. The CDR3 DNA sequence: TGCAGCGTTGAAGTTGGGACAGGCCTCTACGAGCAGTACTTC. This encodes CSVEVGTGLYEQYF.

This clonotype was seen only a few times. This rearrangement joins TRBV5-1 to TRBJ2-5; possible D gene TRBD2, 6 bases. Germline V lookup: CDR1 SGHRS, CDR2 YFSETQ. CDR3 length equals 14 residues. V lost 0 bases and J 3 bases, leaving 9 bases between the germline ends. This CDR3 reads CASSLAAGKETQYF. For the CDR3, the DNA is TGCGCCAGCAGCTTGGCGGCGGGGAAAGAGACCCAGTACTTC.

The V gene is TRBV3-1, the J gene TRBJ2-7; 9 positions match TRBD2. The germline gives CDR1 LGHDT, CDR2 YNNKEL (reference sequence). The CDR3 has 16 residues. V dropped 2 bases and J dropped 4; count of bases not matched to a gene: 9. The CDR3 spells CASSQKRASGAYEQYF. For the CDR3, the DNA is TGTGCCAGCAGCCAAAAGAGGGCTAGCGGGGCGTACGAGCAGTACTTC.

The chain combines TRBV3-1 with TRBJ2-2; maybe TRBD1 (5 bases). This CDR3 is built from 16 residues. V was pared by 1 base and J by 0 bases, with 9 bases between. CDR1 is LGHDT and CDR2 is YNNKEL in the germline V gene (reference sequence). The chain's CDR3 is CASSQGQFANTGELFF. CDR3 DNA sequence: TGTGCCAGCAGCCAAGGACAGTTCGCGAACACCGGGGAGCTGTTTTTT.

In its sample, this clonotype was seen a few times. The chain employs TRBV28 and TRBJ2-7, with 9 nucleotides matching TRBD1. The ends lost 3 bases at V and 3 bases at J; junction bases unmatched: 3. Germline V CDR1 and CDR2: MDHEN, SYDVKM. The CDR3 loop spans 14 amino acids. The CDR3 DNA reads TGTGCCAGCAGTTTTTCGGGACAGGGCTACGAGCAGTACTTC. It codes for CASSFSGQGYEQYF.